This entry concerns a single T cell receptor (beta chain). What it binds is not known. Generated by immunoSEQ multiplex PCR, the TCRdb table keeps only in-frame clones and is missing some. This repertoire shows 15,000 to 20,000 clones, over 75% found once; its top ten account for around 10%. These data come from a study of lymphopenia after photon versus proton radiotherapy. Findings of the study overall: In patients who died, overall survival fell as post-nadir TCR diversity dropped more. Photon-treated patients lost naive T cells and TCR diversity; proton-treated stayed stable. Post-nadir diversity loss with photons came from oligoclonal expansion, particularly CD8+ Temra cells.

CDR1 MNHEY and CDR2 SMNVEV come from the germline V gene (reference sequence). The V gene end was trimmed by 7 bases and the J gene end by 6 bases; junction bases not matched to a gene: 10. The CDR3 has 14 residues. V and J are TRBV27 and TRBJ1-1; TRBD1 matches at 8 bases. The specimen was peripheral blood, collected from a patient treated with proton-based radiotherapy. The origin of this receptor is a man between 70 and 80 years old with pancreatic cancer. The CDR3 DNA is TGTGCCAGCAATCACCGCGGACAGGGCTCTGAAGCTTTCTTT. Protein: CASNHRGQGSEAFF.